This T cell receptor (beta chain) was captured in a study of cytomegalovirus exposure and HLA in healthy donors (TCRdb year 2017). Regarding the complete study: According to a later analysis, the 120 or so validation repertoires were produced on the same platform as the 680 or so repertoires of the first cohort. High-throughput TCR immunosequencing, statistical association of individual TCRs with disease status, and machine learning were combined to predict cytomegalovirus infection status. Along with the approximately 670-subject first cohort, a separate validation cohort of over a hundred different subjects was used. The study was designed to test whether signatures of past pathogen exposure could be identified by cataloging public T cell receptors.

The library was produced with the immunoSEQ multiplex PCR assay. Per the source publication's procedure: A statistical classification framework was built to diagnose cytomegalovirus status from the catalog of TCR beta chain sequences. TCRdb took over this immuneACCESS table, retaining in-frame rearrangements with V and J assigned. Such tables are incomplete; in checked studies, under half of the missing clones stem from an unresolved V gene, and the remainder is unexplained. From that table come the V and J calls and clone size; the DNA was used to work out D and trimming. The sample yields approximately 240,000 clones; about 89% were counted once. Around 1% of the sample is in the top ten clones. Overall results and qualifications from the work: While some public TCRs were present in many individuals, most TCR sequences turned up only very rarely across donors. Three of the identified cytomegalovirus-associated TCR beta chains were confirmed in vitro to be specific for cytomegalovirus antigens. In both the original and validation cohorts, the classifier was reported to diagnose cytomegalovirus status with high specificity and sensitivity. The authors suggested that the approach could potentially be extended to other disease states and immunological phenotypes. A later analysis found that TCRs clustered in the first cohort also tended to co-occur in the 95 to 150 validation repertoires, with more than 90% of cluster scores above 0. The validation cohort had no HLA typing available for a later analysis, so co-occurrence within that cohort was assessed over all 130 or so repertoires. A total of fewer than 200 TCR beta chains were listed by the study as associated with cytomegalovirus.

The donors were included in the validation cohort of over a hundred subjects, a group kept apart from the approximately 700-subject first cohort. A remark on this clone: Its target antigen remains unknown. One base away there is no much larger clone; base qualities are not given.

Counted from cysteine to phenylalanine, this CDR3 has 14 amino acids. Only CDR3 DNA is held: 42 bases, read in frame from base 1. CDR1 MDHEN and CDR2 SYDVKM were looked up in the germline V gene. The trim is 5 bases for V and 3 bases for J, with a gap of 14 bases between the germline ends. Sequencing used PBMCs. The chain couples TRBV28 to TRBJ2-7, with TRBD2 as a weak D call on 6 bases. The sequence came from a woman in her late teens or twenties in good health and CMV-seronegative. The DNA sequence is given as TGTGCCAGCAGTCCGGGACTGGGGAGCTACGAGCAGTACTTC. It translates to CASSPGLGSYEQYF.